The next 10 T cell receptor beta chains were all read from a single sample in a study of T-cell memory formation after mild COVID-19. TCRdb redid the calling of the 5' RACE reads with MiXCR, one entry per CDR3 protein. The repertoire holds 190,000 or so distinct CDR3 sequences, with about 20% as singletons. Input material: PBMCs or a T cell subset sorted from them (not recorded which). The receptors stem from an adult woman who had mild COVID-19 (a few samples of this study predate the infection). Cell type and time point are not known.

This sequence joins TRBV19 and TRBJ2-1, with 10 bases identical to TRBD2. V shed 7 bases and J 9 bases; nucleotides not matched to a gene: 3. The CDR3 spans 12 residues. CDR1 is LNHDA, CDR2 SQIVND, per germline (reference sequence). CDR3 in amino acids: CASTASGGEQFF. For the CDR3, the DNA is TGTGCCAGTACGGCTAGCGGGGGTGAGCAGTTCTTC.

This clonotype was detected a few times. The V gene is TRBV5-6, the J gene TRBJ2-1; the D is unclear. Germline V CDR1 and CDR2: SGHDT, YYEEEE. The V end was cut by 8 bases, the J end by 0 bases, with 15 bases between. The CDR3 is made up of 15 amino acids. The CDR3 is CASSNDPSSYNEQFF. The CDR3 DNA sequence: TGTGCCAGTTCCAACGACCCGAGCTCCTACAATGAGCAGTTCTTC.

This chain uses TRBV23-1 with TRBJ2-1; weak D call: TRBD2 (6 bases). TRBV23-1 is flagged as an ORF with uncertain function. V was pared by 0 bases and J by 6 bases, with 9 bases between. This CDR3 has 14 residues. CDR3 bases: TGCGCCAGCAGTCAATCTCCCGGGGGCAATGAGCAGTTCTTC. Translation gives CASSQSPGGNEQFF.

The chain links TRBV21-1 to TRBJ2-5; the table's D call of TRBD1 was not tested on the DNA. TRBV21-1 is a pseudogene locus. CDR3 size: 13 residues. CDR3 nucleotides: TGTGCCAGCAGCCCTGGACAGGGGGTGACCCAGTACTTC. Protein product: CASSPGQGVTQYF.

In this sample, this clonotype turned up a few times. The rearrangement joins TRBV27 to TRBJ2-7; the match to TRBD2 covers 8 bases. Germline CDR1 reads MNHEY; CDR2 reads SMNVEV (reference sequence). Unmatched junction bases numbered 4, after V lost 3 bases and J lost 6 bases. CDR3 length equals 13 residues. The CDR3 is CASSFGSGAEQYF. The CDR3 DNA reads TGTGCCAGCAGTTTTGGTAGCGGGGCCGAGCAGTACTTC.

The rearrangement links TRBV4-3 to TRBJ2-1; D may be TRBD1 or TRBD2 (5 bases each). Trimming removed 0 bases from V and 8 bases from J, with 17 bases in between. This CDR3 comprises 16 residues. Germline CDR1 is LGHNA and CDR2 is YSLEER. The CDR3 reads CASSQDPGGQAHEQFF. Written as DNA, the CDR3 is TGCGCCAGCAGCCAAGATCCCGGAGGACAAGCCCATGAGCAGTTCTTC.

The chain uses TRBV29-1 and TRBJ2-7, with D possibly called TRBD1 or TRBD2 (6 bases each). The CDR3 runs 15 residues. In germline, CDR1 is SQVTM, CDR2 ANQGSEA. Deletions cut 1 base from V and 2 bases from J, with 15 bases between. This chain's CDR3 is CSVEGGALRAYEQYF. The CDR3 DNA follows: TGCAGCGTTGAAGGGGGGGCGCTTAGGGCCTACGAGCAGTACTTC.

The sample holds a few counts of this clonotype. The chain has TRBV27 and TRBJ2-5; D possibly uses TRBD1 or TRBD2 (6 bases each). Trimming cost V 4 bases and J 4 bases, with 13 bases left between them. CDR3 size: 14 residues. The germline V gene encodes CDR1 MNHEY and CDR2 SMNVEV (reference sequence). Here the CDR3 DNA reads TGTGCCAGCAGTTACGGGGGCGGGGTAGAGACCCAGTACTTC. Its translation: CASSYGGGVETQYF.

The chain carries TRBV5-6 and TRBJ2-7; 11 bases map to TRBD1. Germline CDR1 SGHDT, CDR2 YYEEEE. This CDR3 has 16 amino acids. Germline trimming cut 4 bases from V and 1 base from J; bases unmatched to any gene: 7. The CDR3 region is CASSEPGTGGSYEQYF. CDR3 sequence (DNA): TGTGCCAGCAGCGAACCCGGGACAGGGGGGTCCTACGAGCAGTACTTC.

DNA of the CDR3: TGTGCCAGCAGCCCCATCGGGGGGCTCTACAATGAGCAGTTCTTC. Its translation: CASSPIGGLYNEQFF. The chain employs TRBV7-8 and TRBJ2-1; D is possibly TRBD2 (7 bases). Per germline, CDR1 SGHVS and CDR2 FQNEAQ. Trimming left V 5 bases short and J 3 bases short, with 14 bases between. The CDR3 runs 15 residues.